The 9 T cell receptor beta chains below all came from one sample that was sequenced in a study of T cell responses to AZD1222 COVID-19 vaccine. This table comes from immunoSEQ multiplex PCR, and its TCRdb copy is limited to in-frame clones, with some not included. The data show some 60,000 clones, over 60% seen once. This specimen was peripheral blood, taken 28 days after the second AZD1222 dose. The receptor set was obtained from an adult who received the AZD1222 COVID-19 vaccine.

This clone was recorded once. CDR3 in amino acids: CARRRGGGSNQPQHF. CDR3 nucleotides: TGCGCCAGGCGGAGGGGAGGTGGCAGCAATCAGCCCCAGCATTTT. The chain couples TRBV10-1 to TRBJ1-5, with D maybe TRBD1 (5 bases). V lost 9 bases, J lost 1 base, and 16 bases lay in between. CDR1 is WNHNN, CDR2 SYGVQD, per germline (reference sequence). CDR3 length: 15 amino acids.

CDR3 sequence: CASSQVVALGELFF. CDR3 DNA sequence: TGCGCCAGCAGCCAAGTCGTAGCCTTGGGGGAGCTGTTTTTT. This chain joins TRBV4-3 and TRBJ2-2; no firm D call. CDR3 length: 14 amino acids. The V end lost 1 base, the J end lost 8 bases, and 11 bases lay between the germline ends. Germline values: CDR1 LGHNA, CDR2 YSLEER.

The chain is built from TRBV10-2 and TRBJ1-1; 7 positions match TRBD1. This CDR3 has 13 amino acids. Germline loops: CDR1 WSHSY, CDR2 SAAADI. Losses at the gene ends were 6 bases for V and 3 bases for J; bases not matched to a gene: 4. The CDR3 DNA reads TGCGCCAGCAGACAGGGGACGGACACTGAAGCTTTCTTT. Translated: CASRQGTDTEAFF.

J is TRBJ1-1 and V is TRBV19, with D uncertain. Per germline, CDR1 LNHDA and CDR2 SQIVND (reference sequence). CDR3 length: 16 amino acids. The ends were cut back, 1 base at V and 0 bases at J, with 12 bases in the middle. The CDR3 protein is CASSIAGKSMNTEAFF. CDR3 DNA sequence: TGTGCCAGTAGTATAGCGGGGAAGAGCATGAACACTGAAGCTTTCTTT.

The chain joins TRBV6-5 to TRBJ1-1, with TRBD1 matching over 9 bases. The CDR3 has 15 residues. The V and J ends lost 10 bases and 6 bases, in that order; junction bases with no gene match: 15. Germline V gene lookup returns CDR1 MNHEY and CDR2 SVGAGI. The CDR3 DNA reads TGTGCCACCATATTATCCGGGACAGGGATTCCTGAAGCTTTCTTT. Protein product: CATILSGTGIPEAFF.

This clone has a single count. The chain combines TRBV7-3 with TRBJ2-2; the D call may be TRBD1 or TRBD2 (6 bases each). V was shortened by 8 bases and J by 2 bases, with 12 bases between the two germline ends. This CDR3 is built from 14 residues. CDR1 and CDR2 from the germline V gene are SGHTA and FQGTGA. CDR3 sequence (DNA): TGTGCCAGCGGCGAGGGGGGTAACACCGGGGAGCTGTTTTTT. The encoded protein is CASGEGGNTGELFF.

This clone was detected only a few times. The V call is TRBV9, the J call TRBJ1-6; D perhaps matches TRBD1 (5 bases). V was cut by 0 bases and J by 7 bases, with 11 bases left in between. The germline V gene has CDR1 SGDLS and CDR2 YYNGEE. The CDR3 sequence is 15 residues long. The chain's CDR3 is CASSVGQGENSPLHF. In DNA, the CDR3 is TGTGCCAGCAGCGTAGGCCAAGGGGAGAATTCACCCCTCCACTTT.

The rearrangement joins TRBV5-6 to TRBJ2-2; TRBD2 matches 7 bases. Per germline, CDR1 SGHDT and CDR2 YYEEEE. Trimming took 3 bases from V and 3 from J; bases not matched to a gene: 5. The CDR3 sequence is 15 residues long. The CDR3 DNA reads as TGTGCCAGCAGCTGGGGCGGGAGTGACACCGGGGAGCTGTTTTTT. Translation gives CASSWGGSDTGELFF.

The sample holds a few counts of this clone. V is TRBV2 and J is TRBJ1-1; D not resolved. The CDR3 length is 12 residues. Trimming took 5 bases from V and 8 from J, leaving 12 bases between them. Germline V gene data show CDR1 as SNHLY and CDR2 as FYNNEI. The CDR3 reads CASSIGEGEAFF. The CDR3, as DNA: TGTGCCAGCAGTATTGGGGAGGGCGAAGCTTTCTTT.